Presented here are 28 T cell receptor beta chains from one specimen sequenced in a study of human T cells and chemical hapten exposure. The time point is: pre-sensitization, week 0. This sample's treatment: therapeutic diphenylcyclopropenone sensitization with weekly scalp DPC. TCRdb called the RACE reads again in MiXCR, with one record for every CDR3 protein. The data show approximately 320,000 distinct CDR3 sequences, about 5.4% seen once. This sample comprised whole blood, obtained in connection with sensitization to the hapten diphenylcyclopropenone (DPC). Receptors originate from a young woman with alopecia areata. Some clones in this sample may be carry-over from other donors' samples.

This chain joins TRBV7-9 and TRBJ2-5, with D maybe TRBD2 (5 bases). V lost 3 bases and J lost 2, with 16 bases in between. The V gene's germline CDR1 is SEHNR and CDR2 FQNEAQ (reference sequence). This CDR3 spans 16 amino acids. CDR3 in amino acids: CASSFNRGREQETQYF. CDR3 nucleotides: TGTGCCAGCAGCTTCAATCGGGGTAGAGAACAAGAGACCCAGTACTTC. The full variable domain, its missing parts supplied by reference TRBV7-9 and TRBJ2-5, is DTGVSQNPRHKITKRGQNVTFRCDPISEHNRLYWYRQTLGQGPEFLTYFQNEAQLEKSRLLSDRFSAERPKGSFSTLEIQRTEQGDSAMYLCASSFNRGREQETQYFGPGTRLLVL.

The V gene is TRBV9, the J gene TRBJ2-3; 9 bases match TRBD2. The CDR3 is made up of 17 amino acids. Germline CDR1 reads SGDLS; CDR2 reads YYNGEE. V trimming: 0 bases; J trimming: 8 bases; junction bases outside the gene matches: 13. The CDR3 nucleotides are TGTGCCAGCAGCGTAGAGGTAGCGGGGGAGTCCAGAGGTACGCAGTATTTT. This gives the protein CASSVEVAGESRGTQYF. The full variable domain, its missing parts supplied by reference TRBV9 and TRBJ2-3, is DSGVTQTPKHLITATGQRVTLRCSPRSGDLSVYWYQQSLDQGLQFLIQYYNGEERAKGNILERFSAQQFPDLHSELNLSSLELGDSALYFCASSVEVAGESRGTQYFGPGTRLTVL.

This clonotype has at least ten counts. The chain is built from TRBV6-5 and TRBJ1-4; D is unresolved. The CDR3 is 14 residues long. Germline lookup yields CDR1 MNHEY and CDR2 SVGAGI. V gave up 8 bases and J gave up 7 bases, with 17 bases separating them. The chain's CDR3 is CASLKTESSEKLFF. The DNA for the CDR3 is TGTGCCAGCCTGAAGACCGAATCGAGTGAAAAACTGTTTTTT.

This clonotype has just a few counts. The CDR3 region is CAISGGSGANVLTF. The CDR3 region has the DNA TGTGCCATCAGTGGTGGTTCTGGGGCCAACGTCCTGACTTTC. This rearrangement joins TRBV10-3 to TRBJ2-6, with no clear D. The CDR3 extends over 14 amino acids. Germline V lookup: CDR1 ENHRY, CDR2 SYGVKD. V shed 4 bases and J shed 1 base, with 5 bases lying between them.

This clonotype has at least ten counts. This chain links TRBV28 with TRBJ1-2; D is unresolved. The CDR3 has 15 residues. In germline, CDR1 is MDHEN, CDR2 SYDVKM. The V end lost 6 bases, the J end lost 5 bases, and 19 bases lay between the germline ends. This CDR3 reads CASRVPDDYLYGYTF. CDR3 nucleotide sequence: TGTGCCAGCAGAGTCCCGGACGACTACTTATATGGCTACACCTTC.

This clonotype was found a few times. The genes are TRBV6-1 and TRBJ2-7, with D perhaps given as TRBD1 or TRBD2 (5 bases each). The CDR3 is 16 residues long. Germline V gene sequence: CDR1 MNHNS, CDR2 SASEGT. V gave up 4 bases and J gave up 1 base, with 17 bases separating them. The CDR3 DNA sequence: TGTGCCAGCAGTGTCCTCCGGGACGGACCTTCCTACGAGCAGTACTTC. It is translated as CASSVLRDGPSYEQYF.

This clonotype was seen repeatedly, ten times or more. The chain links TRBV25-1 to TRBJ2-7; tentative D call: TRBD1 (6 bases). V was clipped by 7 bases and J by 5 bases, with 18 bases between them. The CDR3 is made up of 14 amino acids. Germline-derived CDR1 and CDR2 are MGHDK and SYGVNS. The CDR3 DNA reads as TGTGCCAGCACCCCACAGGGTTTTATCGACGAGCAGTACTTC. Residues: CASTPQGFIDEQYF.

This clonotype showed up many times. This sequence joins TRBV14 and TRBJ1-1, with 7 nucleotides matching TRBD1. The V gene end was trimmed by 1 base and the J gene end by 5 bases; junction bases not matched to a gene: 4. Germline V CDR1 and CDR2: SGHDN, FVKESK. CDR3 length: 14 amino acids. This CDR3 is CASSQAPGGTEAFF. The CDR3 bases are TGTGCCAGCAGCCAAGCTCCAGGGGGAACTGAAGCTTTCTTT.

Ten or more counts support this clonotype. The rearrangement links TRBV29-1 to TRBJ2-3, with D possibly being TRBD1 (6 bases). The CDR3 contains 12 residues. Trimming took off 6 bases at V and 1 base at J, with 8 bases between the two ends. Germline V gene lookup returns CDR1 SQVTM and CDR2 ANQGSEA. This CDR3 reads CSVRQGTDTQYF. In DNA form, the CDR3 reads TGCAGCGTCCGACAGGGCACAGATACGCAGTATTTT.

This clonotype showed up many times. The CDR3 sequence: CASSVSTSGRAGAFF. The DNA of the CDR3 is TGTGCCAGCAGCGTATCGACGTCAGGGAGGGCCGGAGCTTTCTTT. V gene TRBV9 combines with J gene TRBJ1-1; maybe TRBD1 (5 bases). Per the germline V gene, CDR1 is SGDLS and CDR2 is YYNGEE. The germline V and J ends were trimmed by 1 base and 10 bases, with 20 bases remaining between them. This CDR3 spans 15 amino acids.

The chain uses TRBV20-1 and TRBJ2-7; D perhaps matches TRBD2 (6 bases). This CDR3 is 13 amino acids long. Germline V gives CDR1 DFQATT, CDR2 SNEGSKA (reference sequence). Deletions cut 0 bases from V and 5 bases from J, with 11 bases between. CDR3 residues: CSAREAGINEQYF. The CDR3 bases are TGCAGTGCTAGAGAAGCGGGCATCAACGAGCAGTACTTC.

Only a few counts were recorded for this clonotype. This chain uses TRBV7-2 with TRBJ1-1, with TRBD1 identical over 8 bases. The ends lost 7 bases at V and 0 bases at J; junction bases unmatched: 10. The CDR3 has 16 amino acids. Per the germline V gene, CDR1 is SGHTA and CDR2 is FQGNSA. This CDR3 reads CASTFTGTGLNTEAFF. The CDR3 nucleotides read TGTGCCAGCACCTTTACCGGGACAGGCTTGAACACTGAAGCTTTCTTT.

V gene TRBV21-1 combines with J gene TRBJ1-2; the tabulated D call, TRBD1, remains unverified against the DNA. TRBV21-1 is an annotated pseudogene. The CDR3 is 12 amino acids. Here the CDR3 reads CASATAGFGYTF. The CDR3 nucleotides are TGTGCCAGCGCTACAGCAGGGTTTGGCTACACCTTC.

This clonotype occurred a few times. As DNA, the CDR3 is TGTGCCAGCATCCTCACAGGGAATTCACCCCTCCACTTT. It translates to CASILTGNSPLHF. This sequence joins TRBV6-1 and TRBJ1-6; weak D call: TRBD1 (6 bases). CDR3 size: 13 residues. The germline CDR1 and CDR2 sequences are MNHNS and SASEGT. V was shortened by 7 bases and J by 7 bases, with 11 bases between the two germline ends.

This clonotype was detected ten times or more. The V call is TRBV12-3 or TRBV12-4, the J call TRBJ2-1; D unclear. The CDR3 spans 17 residues. V lost 6 bases to trimming and J lost 3 bases, with 21 bases between them. The DNA of the CDR3 is TGTGCCAGCAGACCAACATATTCACGTTCGATCTACAATGAGCAGTTCTTC. It codes for CASRPTYSRSIYNEQFF.

This clonotype was observed a few times. One end of the junction is discordant with germline, which a read error may explain. This CDR3 is CASSLAPEGIGVIF. DNA of the CDR3: TGTGCCAGCAGCTTAGCCCCTGAGGGTATAGGTGTGATCTTC. The chain couples TRBV7-2 to TRBJ2-1; D possibly corresponds to TRBD2 (5 bases). The CDR3 sequence is 14 residues long. Germline V gene sequence: CDR1 SGHTA, CDR2 FQGNSA.

The chain carries TRBV3-1 and TRBJ1-1; perhaps TRBD1 as D (5 bases). Per the germline V gene, CDR1 is LGHDT and CDR2 is YNNKEL (reference sequence). The CDR3 has 14 residues. V was trimmed by 1 base and J by 5 bases, leaving 11 bases between them. The CDR3 is CASSQGVGDTEAFF. The CDR3 bases are TGTGCCAGCAGCCAAGGGGTAGGGGATACTGAAGCTTTCTTT.

This clonotype has a count of ten or more. The CDR3 region is CATSLVGGNQPQHF. CDR3 in DNA: TGTGCCACCAGCCTGGTTGGGGGCAATCAGCCCCAGCATTTT. The chain uses TRBV15 and TRBJ1-5, with D uncertain. Trimming left V 5 bases short and J 2 bases short, with 10 bases between. CDR1 LNHNV and CDR2 YYDKDF come from the germline V gene (reference sequence). The CDR3 is made up of 14 amino acids.

This chain uses TRBV5-1 with TRBJ2-6; the match to TRBD1 covers 8 bases. V lost 1 base and J lost 0; bases outside the gene matches: 6. This CDR3 spans 18 amino acids. Germline CDR1 SGHRS, CDR2 YFSETQ. The DNA for the CDR3 is TGCGCCAGCAGCTTGTCAGGGGGCTTTGGCTCTGGGGCCAACGTCCTGACTTTC. Protein sequence: CASSLSGGFGSGANVLTF.

This clonotype has a handful of counts. V and J are TRBV18 and TRBJ1-5; 10 nucleotides agree with TRBD1. The length of the CDR3 is 16 residues. CDR1 and CDR2 (germline): KGHSH, LQKENI. The ends lost 3 bases at V and 2 bases at J; junction bases unmatched: 4. The CDR3 sequence is CASSPRTGGGNQPQHF. The DNA of the CDR3 is TGTGCCAGCTCACCTCGGACAGGGGGAGGCAATCAGCCCCAGCATTTT.

Sample share makes this clonotype large. The chain employs TRBV6-2 or TRBV6-3 and TRBJ2-1; unclear D gene. The length of the CDR3 is 12 residues. V was trimmed by 2 bases and J by 5 bases, leaving 4 bases between them. Germline V gene lookup returns CDR1 MNHEY and CDR2 SVGEGT. CDR3 DNA: TGTGCCAGCAGTTACCCCCACAATGAGCAGTTCTTC. It translates to CASSYPHNEQFF.

The table lists this clonotype with many counts. The chain is built from TRBV5-1 and TRBJ1-2; D possibly corresponds to TRBD1 (6 bases). CDR3 size: 14 residues. V was trimmed by 5 bases and J by 0 bases, leaving 11 bases between them. Germline CDR1 is SGHRS and CDR2 is YFSETQ. The CDR3, as DNA: TGCGCCAGCAGGTCGGACAGTTCTAACTATGGCTACACCTTC. This encodes CASRSDSSNYGYTF. The full variable domain, rest sourced from reference TRBV5-1 and TRBJ1-2, is KAGVTQTPRYLIKTRGQQVTLSCSPISGHRSVSWYQQTPGQGLQFLFEYFSETQRNKGNFPGRFSGRQFSNSRSEMNVSTLELGDSALYLCASRSDSSNYGYTFGSGTRLTVV.

The chain carries TRBV6-1 and TRBJ2-5, with TRBD2 matching over 10 bases. The CDR3 spans 15 residues. V gave up 4 bases and J gave up 7 bases; unmatched junction bases: 9. Germline assignment: CDR1 MNHNS and CDR2 SASEGT. The CDR3 sequence is CASSVVLAGVGTQYF. CDR3 sequence (DNA): TGTGCCAGCAGTGTGGTTCTAGCGGGGGTCGGGACCCAGTACTTC.

This clonotype came up a few times. CDR3 in DNA: TGTGCCAGCAGTCAAGGACAGGCTTTGAGCTCCTATAATTCACCCCTCCACTTT. It encodes CASSQGQALSSYNSPLHF. V gene TRBV27 combines with J gene TRBJ1-6; 7 nucleotides agree with TRBD1. There are 18 residues in the CDR3. Trimming cost V 5 bases and J 0 bases; bases outside gene matches: 10. Per the germline V gene, CDR1 is MNHEY and CDR2 is SMNVEV (reference sequence).

In this sample, this clonotype turned up many times. The V gene is TRBV25-1, the J gene TRBJ1-2; D not resolved. The CDR3 has 13 residues. Germline CDR1 is MGHDK and CDR2 is SYGVNS. Trimming pared 2 bases from V and 5 bases from J, leaving 9 bases between. The CDR3 loop reads CASSEPHEYGYTF. The CDR3 region has the DNA TGTGCCAGCAGTGAACCACACGAGTATGGCTACACCTTC.

The rearrangement uses TRBV28 and TRBJ2-3; D possibly corresponds to TRBD2 (5 bases). Germline CDR1 and CDR2: MDHEN and SYDVKM. CDR3 length equals 17 residues. The germline V and J ends were trimmed by 1 base and 2 bases, with 16 bases remaining between them. The CDR3 region is CASSLFRLATYTDTQYF. DNA of the CDR3: TGTGCCAGCAGTTTATTCAGGCTAGCTACTTACACAGATACGCAGTATTTT. Combining the CDR3 with reference TRBV28 and TRBJ2-3 gives the whole variable domain DVKVTQSSRYLVKRTGEKVFLECVQDMDHENMFWYRQDPGLGLRLIYFSYDVKMKEKGDIPEGYSVSREKKERFSLILESASTNQTSMYLCASSLFRLATYTDTQYFGPGTRLTVL.

J is TRBJ1-1 and V is TRBV6-5; a possible D gene is TRBD1 (6 bases). CDR3 length equals 16 residues. Germline CDR1 is MNHEY and CDR2 is SVGAGI. V gave up 6 bases and J gave up 7 bases, with 24 bases separating them. CDR3 sequence reads: CASSRTGPGAAVEAFF. In DNA, the CDR3 is TGTGCCAGCAGCCGAACAGGGCCAGGGGCCGCGGTTGAAGCTTTCTTT.

In this sample, this clonotype turned up many times. The chain couples TRBV5-4 to TRBJ1-4; D not resolved. The V and J ends lost 1 base and 8 bases respectively, with 9 bases between them. The CDR3 sequence is 13 residues long. Germline V gene data show CDR1 as SGHNT and CDR2 as YYREEE (reference sequence). CDR3 residues: CASSLRGTEKLFF. CDR3 nucleotides: TGTGCCAGCAGCTTGCGCGGTACCGAAAAACTGTTTTTT.